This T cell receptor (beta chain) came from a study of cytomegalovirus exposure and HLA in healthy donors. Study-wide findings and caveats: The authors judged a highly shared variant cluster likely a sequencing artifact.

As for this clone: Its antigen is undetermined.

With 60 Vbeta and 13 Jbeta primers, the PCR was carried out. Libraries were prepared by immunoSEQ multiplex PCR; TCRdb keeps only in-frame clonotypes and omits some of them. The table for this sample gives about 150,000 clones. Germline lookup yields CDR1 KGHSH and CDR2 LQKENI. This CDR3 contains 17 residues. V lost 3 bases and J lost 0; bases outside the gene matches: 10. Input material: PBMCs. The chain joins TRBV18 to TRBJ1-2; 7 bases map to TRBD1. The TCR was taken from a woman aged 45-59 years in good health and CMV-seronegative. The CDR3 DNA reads TGTGCCAGCTCACCGACAGGGACATATGGCGCTAACTATGGCTACACCTTC. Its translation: CASSPTGTYGANYGYTF.